Shown below are 16 T cell receptor beta chains from a single sample sequenced in a study of regulatory T cells in long-lasting Graves disease (dated by TCRdb to about 2021). What the time point label conveys for this sample: persistent/refractory GD, antithyroid drugs over 5 years with positive TRAb. For both TCR sequencing and RNA sequencing, RNA was extracted from PBMCs using TRIzol. Library construction relied on multiplex PCR. TCRdb lists the instrument as Illumina HiSeq 4000. iRepertoire HTBI primers and Arm-PCR amplification of CDR3 regions were used to construct TCR beta libraries. TCRdb reworked the public reads: Q25 trimming with fastp, MiXCR clone assembly, productive beta chains retained. Each entry is one CDR3 protein sequence, shown with its most common DNA and genes. The sample profile shows over 250,000 distinct CDR3 sequences; 22% of them were found once. The top ten constitute about 56% of the sample.

Specimen: peripheral blood mononuclear cells (PBMCs), collected when the disease was refractory, from a patient treated with antithyroid drugs. Every receptor here comes from a female donor with Graves disease.

This clonotype occurred a few times. V usage is TRBV20-1 and J usage is TRBJ2-1; 11 bases are a match to TRBD2. The CDR3 length is 15 residues. CDR1 DFQATT and CDR2 SNEGSKA come from the germline V gene (reference sequence). J was trimmed by 7 bases and V by 6 bases; bases with no gene match: 11. CDR3 DNA sequence: TGCAGTGCCTCAAATTGGGCTAGCGGGAGGAATGAGCAGTTCTTC. Its translation is CSASNWASGRNEQFF.

The chain employs TRBV6-1 and TRBJ2-7; TRBD2 matches 8 bases. This CDR3 is built from 15 residues. CDR1 is MNHNS and CDR2 is SASEGT in the germline V gene. V was clipped by 5 bases and J by 5 bases; unmatched bases: 11. The CDR3 is CASSPRGGAFNEQYF. The CDR3 DNA is TGTGCCAGCAGTCCCCGGGGGGGGGCGTTCAACGAGCAGTACTTC.

This clonotype was observed at least ten times. The chain recombines TRBV12-3 or TRBV12-4 with TRBJ1-2, with TRBD1 identical over 7 bases. The CDR3 totals 15 residues. V lost 1 base, J lost 3 bases, and 5 bases stayed unmatched. In nucleotides, the CDR3 is TGTGCCAGCAGTTTAGACTGGGGACAGCACTATGGCTACACCTTC. Translating gives CASSLDWGQHYGYTF.

Only a few counts were recorded for this clonotype. J is TRBJ1-1 and V is TRBV29-1; 7 bases are a match to TRBD1. Germline V CDR1 and CDR2: SQVTM, ANQGSEA. The V gene end was trimmed by 3 bases and the J gene end by 7 bases; junction bases not matched to a gene: 8. The CDR3 length is 13 residues. This CDR3 is CSVEDRSTGEAFF. The CDR3 DNA reads as TGCAGCGTTGAGGACAGGAGCACCGGTGAAGCTTTCTTT.

This clonotype was seen at least ten times. The chain is built from TRBV27 and TRBJ1-1, with 7 bases fitting TRBD1. Germline loops: CDR1 MNHEY, CDR2 SMNVEV (reference sequence). This CDR3 has 15 residues. With V trimmed by 6 bases and J by 0 bases, 7 bases remained unmatched. CDR3 protein: CASSRGQSMNTEAFF. Here the CDR3 DNA reads TGTGCCAGCAGCAGGGGACAGTCCATGAACACTGAAGCTTTCTTT.

This clonotype showed up just once. Given a much more abundant clone one base away, this may be a read error. The V call is TRBV12-3 or TRBV12-4, the J call TRBJ2-5; maybe TRBD2 (6 bases). The CDR3 length is 15 residues. The CDR3 reads CASSVGAGLQETRYF. The CDR3 DNA sequence: TGTGCCAGCAGCGTAGGGGCGGGACTTCAAGAGACCCGGTACTTC.

This clonotype was detected many times. This chain uses TRBV3-1 with TRBJ2-5; 13 bases align to TRBD2. V lost 4 bases to trimming and J lost 3 bases; unmatched junction nucleotides: 8. CDR1 and CDR2 from the germline V gene are LGHDT and YNNKEL (reference sequence). CDR3 size: 17 residues. The CDR3 reads CASSLGLAGAMEETQYF. CDR3 in DNA: TGTGCCAGCAGCCTCGGACTAGCGGGAGCGATGGAAGAGACCCAGTACTTC.

The table lists this clonotype with a count of one. A much larger clonotype is one base distant, so this may be a read error. The V gene is TRBV9, the J gene TRBJ2-5; a possible D gene is TRBD2 (6 bases). Germline loops: CDR1 SGDLS, CDR2 YYNGEE. The CDR3 sequence is 14 residues long. V gave up 4 bases and J gave up 5 bases, with 15 bases separating them. The CDR3 loop is CASSQGGTHETQYF. CDR3 nucleotides: TGTGCCAGCAGCCAGGGAGGTACACATGAGACCCAGTACTTC.

The chain has TRBV2 and TRBJ2-1; D is undetermined. The CDR3 loop spans 13 amino acids. The V end lost 2 bases, the J end lost 15 bases, and 17 bases lay between the germline ends. CDR1 and CDR2 from the germline V gene are SNHLY and FYNNEI. DNA for the CDR3: TGTGCCAGCAGTGAAAAAGGTAGAGGAGTACCGTTCTTC. As protein: CASSEKGRGVPFF.

This clonotype was counted at least ten times. The chain is built from TRBV15 and TRBJ2-5, with D perhaps matching TRBD1 (6 bases). V was shortened by 3 bases and J by 1 base, with 12 bases between the two germline ends. The V gene's germline CDR1 is LNHNV and CDR2 YYDKDF (reference sequence). The CDR3 runs 15 residues. The CDR3 DNA is TGTGCCACCAGCAGCGATTTAGGGGGCCAAGAGACCCAGTACTTC. Translating it yields CATSSDLGGQETQYF.

In this sample, this clonotype turned up a few times. Its ends do not fully match the called genes, so a read error is possible. The gene calls are TRBV7-2 and TRBJ1-2; D is undetermined. The CDR3 is 12 amino acids. The germline V gene encodes CDR1 SGHTA and CDR2 FQGNSA. The CDR3 region is CASSELAGGQAF. The CDR3 DNA reads TGTGCCAGCAGCGAATTAGCGGGAGGGCAGGCCTTC. The full variable domain, its missing parts supplied by reference TRBV7-2 and TRBJ1-2, is GAGVSQSPSNKVTEKGKDVELRCDPISGHTALYWYRQSLGQGLEFLIYFQGNSAPDKSGLPSDRFSAERTGGSVSTLTIQRTQQEDSAVYLCASSELAGGQAFGSGTRLTVV.

This clonotype was picked up a small number of times. The chain carries TRBV5-6 and TRBJ2-5, with 9 bases identical to TRBD1. Germline V gives CDR1 SGHDT, CDR2 YYEEEE. V lost 5 bases to trimming and J lost 5 bases; unmatched junction nucleotides: 10. This CDR3 contains 15 residues. The CDR3 region has the DNA TGTGCCAGCAGTTACGACAGGGGGTTTTCGGAGACCCAGTACTTC. It is translated as CASSYDRGFSETQYF.

This sequence joins TRBV4-3 and TRBJ2-6, with D perhaps TRBD1 (5 bases). Trimming shortened V by 4 bases and J by 4 bases, and 11 bases separated the two germline ends. Germline CDR1 and CDR2: LGHNA and YSLEER. The CDR3 runs to 15 residues. DNA of the CDR3: TGCGCCAGCAGCCCTCAGACAGCCGGGGCCAACGTCCTGACTTTC. Its translation: CASSPQTAGANVLTF.

This clonotype was recorded at least ten times. The chain is built from TRBV28 and TRBJ1-2; D perhaps matches TRBD1 (6 bases). V lost 1 base to trimming and J lost 4 bases, with 13 bases between them. The CDR3 runs 15 residues. Germline V lookup: CDR1 MDHEN, CDR2 SYDVKM. The chain's CDR3 is CASSLFGGLGYGYTF. The DNA for the CDR3 is TGTGCCAGCAGTTTATTTGGGGGGCTTGGCTATGGCTACACCTTC.

This clonotype was recorded many times. The chain recombines TRBV29-1 with TRBJ1-4, with TRBD1 matching 7 bases. There are 15 residues in the CDR3. Losses at the gene ends were 6 bases for V and 8 bases for J; bases not matched to a gene: 15. The germline V gene encodes CDR1 SQVTM and CDR2 ANQGSEA. As DNA, the CDR3 is TGCAGCGTCCTGGCAGGGGGAATATGGGACGAAAAACTGTTTTTT. Amino acids: CSVLAGGIWDEKLFF. The full variable domain, completed using reference TRBV29-1 and TRBJ1-4, is SAVISQKPSRDICQRGTSLTIQCQVDSQVTMMFWYRQQPGQSLTLIATANQGSEATYESGFVIDKFPISRPNLTFSTLTVSNMSPEDSSIYLCSVLAGGIWDEKLFFGSGTQLSVL.

This chain joins TRBV7-9 and TRBJ2-5, with D perhaps matching TRBD1 or TRBD2 (6 bases each). Germline lookup yields CDR1 SEHNR and CDR2 FQNEAQ (reference sequence). This CDR3 comprises 15 residues. V was trimmed by 2 bases and J by 4 bases, leaving 14 bases between them. The CDR3 loop is CASSLIGGTRETQYF. In nucleotides, the CDR3 is TGTGCCAGCAGCTTAATTGGCGGGACACGAGAGACCCAGTACTTC. Full variable domain (rest looked up from reference TRBV7-9 and TRBJ2-5): DTGVSQNPRHKITKRGQNVTFRCDPISEHNRLYWYRQTLGQGPEFLTYFQNEAQLEKSRLLSDRFSAERPKGSFSTLEIQRTEQGDSAMYLCASSLIGGTRETQYFGPGTRLLVL.